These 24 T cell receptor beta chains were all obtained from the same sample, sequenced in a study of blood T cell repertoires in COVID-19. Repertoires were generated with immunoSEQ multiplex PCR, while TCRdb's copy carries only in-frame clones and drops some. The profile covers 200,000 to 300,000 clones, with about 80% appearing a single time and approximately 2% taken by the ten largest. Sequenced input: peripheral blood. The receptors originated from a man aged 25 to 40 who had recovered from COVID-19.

The CDR3 bases are TGTGCCAGCAGCCAAGCACAGGGTTCGGCAAACACCATATATTTT. This encodes CASSQAQGSANTIYF. The chain employs TRBV6-6 and TRBJ1-3; TRBD1 is a possible D gene (6 bases). This CDR3 has 15 residues. The germline V gene encodes CDR1 MNHNY and CDR2 SVGAGI (reference sequence). V was cut by 6 bases and J by 6 bases, with 18 bases left in between.

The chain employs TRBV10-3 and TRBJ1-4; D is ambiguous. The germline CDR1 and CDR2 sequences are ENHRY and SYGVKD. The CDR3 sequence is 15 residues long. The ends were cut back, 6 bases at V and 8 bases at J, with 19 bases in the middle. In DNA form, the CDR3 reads TGTGCCATCAGCTCAGGACCGGGAGTTGAGGAAAAACTGTTTTTT. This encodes CAISSGPGVEEKLFF.

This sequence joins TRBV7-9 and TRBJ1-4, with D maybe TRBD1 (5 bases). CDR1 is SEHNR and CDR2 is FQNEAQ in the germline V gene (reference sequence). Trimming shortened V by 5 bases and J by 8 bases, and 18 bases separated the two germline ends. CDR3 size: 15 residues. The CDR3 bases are TGTGCCAGCAGCCCTCCCGGGGGGGGAGGGGAAAAACTGTTTTTT. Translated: CASSPPGGGGEKLFF. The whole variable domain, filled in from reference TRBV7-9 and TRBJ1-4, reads DTGVSQNPRHKITKRGQNVTFRCDPISEHNRLYWYRQTLGQGPEFLTYFQNEAQLEKSRLLSDRFSAERPKGSFSTLEIQRTEQGDSAMYLCASSPPGGGGEKLFFGSGTQLSVL.

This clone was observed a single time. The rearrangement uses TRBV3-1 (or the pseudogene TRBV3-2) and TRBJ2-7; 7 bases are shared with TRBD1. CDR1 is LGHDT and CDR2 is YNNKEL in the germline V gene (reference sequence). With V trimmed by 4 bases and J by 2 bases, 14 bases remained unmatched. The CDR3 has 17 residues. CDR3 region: CASSPSAAGGETYEQYF. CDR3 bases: TGTGCCAGCAGCCCCAGTGCGGCAGGGGGAGAAACCTACGAGCAGTACTTC.

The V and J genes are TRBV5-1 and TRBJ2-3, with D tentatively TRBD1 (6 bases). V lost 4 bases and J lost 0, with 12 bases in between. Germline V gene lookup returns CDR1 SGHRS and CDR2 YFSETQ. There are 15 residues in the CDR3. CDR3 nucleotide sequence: TGCGCCAGCAGCGGGGGACAAGAAAGCACAGATACGCAGTATTTT. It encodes CASSGGQESTDTQYF. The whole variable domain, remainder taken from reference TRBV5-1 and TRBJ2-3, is KAGVTQTPRYLIKTRGQQVTLSCSPISGHRSVSWYQQTPGQGLQFLFEYFSETQRNKGNFPGRFSGRQFSNSRSEMNVSTLELGDSALYLCASSGGQESTDTQYFGPGTRLTVL.

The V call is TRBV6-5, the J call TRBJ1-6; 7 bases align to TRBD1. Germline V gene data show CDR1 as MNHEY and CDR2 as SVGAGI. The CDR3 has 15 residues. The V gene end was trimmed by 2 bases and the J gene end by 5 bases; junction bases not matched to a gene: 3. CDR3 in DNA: TGTGCCAGCAGTTACGGGACAGTCGATAATTCACCCCTCCACTTT. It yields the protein CASSYGTVDNSPLHF.

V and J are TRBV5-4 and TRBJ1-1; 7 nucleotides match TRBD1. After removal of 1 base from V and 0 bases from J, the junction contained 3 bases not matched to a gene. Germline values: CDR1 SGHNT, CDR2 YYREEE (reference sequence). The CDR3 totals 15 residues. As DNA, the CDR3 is TGTGCCAGCAGCTTGACAGGGGTGCTGAACACTGAAGCTTTCTTT. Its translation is CASSLTGVLNTEAFF.

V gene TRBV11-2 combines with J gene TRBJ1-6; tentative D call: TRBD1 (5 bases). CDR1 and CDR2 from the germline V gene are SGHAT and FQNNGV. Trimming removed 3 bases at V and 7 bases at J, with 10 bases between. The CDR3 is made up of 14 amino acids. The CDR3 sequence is CASSLGGFNSPLHF. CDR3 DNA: TGTGCCAGCAGCTTGGGGGGGTTCAATTCACCCCTCCACTTT.

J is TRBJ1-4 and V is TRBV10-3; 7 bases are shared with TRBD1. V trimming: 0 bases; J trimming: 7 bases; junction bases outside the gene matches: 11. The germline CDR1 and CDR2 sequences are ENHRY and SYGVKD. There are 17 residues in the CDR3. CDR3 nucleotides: TGTGCCATCAGTGAGTCCTCGACAGGGATGGGTCGTGAAAAACTGTTTTTT. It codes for CAISESSTGMGREKLFF.

CDR3 protein: CASSLAGGGVVETQYF. CDR3 nucleotides: TGCGCCAGCAGCTTGGCCGGGGGAGGGGTTGTGGAGACCCAGTACTTC. The rearrangement links TRBV5-1 to TRBJ2-5, with TRBD2 identical over 7 bases. The length of the CDR3 is 16 residues. V shed 0 bases, J shed 5 bases, and the junction held 10 bases outside the gene matches. Per the germline V gene, CDR1 is SGHRS and CDR2 is YFSETQ.

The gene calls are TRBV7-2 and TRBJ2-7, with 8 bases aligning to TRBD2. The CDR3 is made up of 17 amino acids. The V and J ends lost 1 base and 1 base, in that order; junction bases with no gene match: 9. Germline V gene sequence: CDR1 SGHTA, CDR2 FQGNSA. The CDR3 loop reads CASSLEFPGGLSYEQYV. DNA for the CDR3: TGTGCCAGCAGCTTAGAATTTCCGGGGGGGTTATCCTACGAGCAGTACGTC.

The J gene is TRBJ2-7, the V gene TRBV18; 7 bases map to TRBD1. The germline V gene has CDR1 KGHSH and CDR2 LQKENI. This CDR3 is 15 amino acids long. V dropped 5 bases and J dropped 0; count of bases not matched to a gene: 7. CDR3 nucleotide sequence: TGTGCCAGCTCATCAGGGGGTGGGAGCTCCTACGAGCAGTACTTC. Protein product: CASSSGGGSSYEQYF.

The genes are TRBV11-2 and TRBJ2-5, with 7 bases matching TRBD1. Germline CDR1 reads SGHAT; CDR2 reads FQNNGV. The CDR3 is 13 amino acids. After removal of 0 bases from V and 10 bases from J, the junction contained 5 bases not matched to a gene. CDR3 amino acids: CASSLDPTGIQYF. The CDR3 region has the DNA TGTGCCAGCAGCTTAGACCCGACAGGGATCCAGTACTTC.

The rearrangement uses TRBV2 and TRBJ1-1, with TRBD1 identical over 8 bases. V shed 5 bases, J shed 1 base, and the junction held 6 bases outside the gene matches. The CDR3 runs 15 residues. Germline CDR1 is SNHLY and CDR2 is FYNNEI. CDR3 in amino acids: CASSRTGTGNTEAFF. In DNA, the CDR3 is TGTGCCAGCAGTCGTACCGGGACAGGGAACACTGAAGCTTTCTTT.

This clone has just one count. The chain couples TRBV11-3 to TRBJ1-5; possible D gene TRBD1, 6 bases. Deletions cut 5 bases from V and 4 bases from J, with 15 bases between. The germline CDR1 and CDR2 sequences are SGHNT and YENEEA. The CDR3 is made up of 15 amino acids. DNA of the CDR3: TGTGCCAGCAGCCCAGGGGTTGAGGAGAATCAGCCCCAGCATTTT. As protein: CASSPGVEENQPQHF.

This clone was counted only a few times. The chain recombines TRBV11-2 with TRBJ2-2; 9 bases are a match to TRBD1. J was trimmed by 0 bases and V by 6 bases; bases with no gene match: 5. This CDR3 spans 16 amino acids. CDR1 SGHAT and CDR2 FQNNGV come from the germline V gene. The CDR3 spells CASSPWTGANTGELFF. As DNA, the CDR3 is TGTGCCAGCAGTCCATGGACAGGGGCGAACACCGGGGAGCTGTTTTTT.

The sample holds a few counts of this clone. CDR3 sequence: CASSAAAADYRTDTQYF. Written as DNA, the CDR3 is TGTGCCAGCAGTGCTGCCGCGGCTGACTACCGCACAGATACGCAGTATTTT. This chain connects TRBV6-1 to TRBJ2-3; possibly TRBD2 for D (5 bases). This CDR3 region has 17 residues. The V end lost 4 bases, the J end lost 1 base, and 18 bases lay between the germline ends. Germline CDR1 reads MNHNS; CDR2 reads SASEGT.

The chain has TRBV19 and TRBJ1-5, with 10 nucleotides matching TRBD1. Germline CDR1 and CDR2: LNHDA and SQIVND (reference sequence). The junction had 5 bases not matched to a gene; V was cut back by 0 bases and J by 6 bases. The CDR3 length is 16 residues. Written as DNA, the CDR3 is TGTGCCAGTAGTATAGAAACGGGACAGGGGTTTCAGCCCCAGCATTTT. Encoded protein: CASSIETGQGFQPQHF.

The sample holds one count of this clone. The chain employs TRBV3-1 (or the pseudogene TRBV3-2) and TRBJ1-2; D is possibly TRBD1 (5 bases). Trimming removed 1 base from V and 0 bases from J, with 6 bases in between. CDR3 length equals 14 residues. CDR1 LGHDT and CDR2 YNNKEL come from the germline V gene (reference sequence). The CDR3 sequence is CASSQGQPNYGYTF. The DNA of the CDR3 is TGTGCCAGCAGCCAAGGACAGCCTAACTATGGCTACACCTTC.

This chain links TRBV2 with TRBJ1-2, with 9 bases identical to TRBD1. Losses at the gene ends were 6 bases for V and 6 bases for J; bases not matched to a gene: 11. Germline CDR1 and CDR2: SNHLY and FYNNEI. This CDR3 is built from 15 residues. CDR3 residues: CASSQQGQGSNGYTF. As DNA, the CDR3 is TGTGCCAGCAGCCAACAAGGACAGGGGAGTAATGGCTACACCTTC.

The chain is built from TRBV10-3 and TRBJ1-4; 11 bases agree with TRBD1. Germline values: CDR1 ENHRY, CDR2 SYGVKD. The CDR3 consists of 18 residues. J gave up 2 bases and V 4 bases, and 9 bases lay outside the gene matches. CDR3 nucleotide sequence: TGTGCCATCAGTGCCGGGGGACAGGGGGATTCTACTAATGAAAAACTGTTTTTT. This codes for CAISAGGQGDSTNEKLFF.

The CDR3 sequence is CSVQGYTEAFF. CDR3 nucleotide sequence: TGCAGTGTACAGGGGTACACTGAAGCTTTCTTT. This chain joins TRBV20-1 and TRBJ1-1; TRBD1 agrees at 7 bases. The CDR3 consists of 11 residues. J was trimmed by 3 bases and V by 7 bases; bases with no gene match: 2. CDR1 and CDR2 from the germline V gene are DFQATT and SNEGSKA (reference sequence).

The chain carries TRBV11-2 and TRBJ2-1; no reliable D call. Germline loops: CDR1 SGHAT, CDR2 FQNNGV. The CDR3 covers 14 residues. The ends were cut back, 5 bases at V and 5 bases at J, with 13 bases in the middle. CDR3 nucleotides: TGTGCCAGCAGCCTTGGTTTAGCCGACAATGAGCAGTTCTTC. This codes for CASSLGLADNEQFF.

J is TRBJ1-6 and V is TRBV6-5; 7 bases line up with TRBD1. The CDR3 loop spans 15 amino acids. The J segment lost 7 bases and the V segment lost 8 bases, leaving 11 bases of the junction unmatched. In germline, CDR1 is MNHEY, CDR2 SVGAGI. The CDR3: CASHWGQNGNSPLHF. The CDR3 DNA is TGTGCCAGCCATTGGGGACAGAATGGGAATTCACCCCTCCACTTT.